This TCR beta chain derives from a study of CD8 T cells in Susac syndrome (dated by TCRdb to between 2018 and 2020). In the study overall: Whether CD8+ T cell activation and differentiation in Susac syndrome was antigen driven was tested using repertoire sequencing. Clonality of the CD8+ T cell repertoire was compared between eleven to twelve healthy donors, approximately 14 Susac syndrome patients and fewer than 16 multiple sclerosis patients.

High-throughput TCR beta sequencing profiled peripheral blood CD8+ and CD4+ T cells from healthy donors, Susac syndrome patients and multiple sclerosis patients. The multiple sclerosis controls were treatment-naive patients who had stable or active relapsing-remitting disease and met the revised McDonald criteria. Bulk CD8+ and CD4+ T cells were purified by magnetic negative isolation, whereas CD8+ TEMRA cells were enriched by FACS. Blood was collected in EDTA tubes and processed within 24 hours, with PBMCs isolated through density gradient centrifugation. PBMCs intended for TCR sequencing were frozen in liquid nitrogen and were later thawed in a 37 degrees C water bath. Purity of sorted or isolated CD4+, CD8+ and CD8+ TEMRA cells was at least 90%. At the junction V is shortened by 5 bases and J by 9 bases; bases outside the gene matches: 7. From the cysteine up to the phenylalanine, the CDR3 has a length of 13 residues. The retained sequence is limited to the CDR3, 39 bases, with the frame set at the first base. According to the germline V gene (reference sequence), CDR1 reads MNHEY and CDR2 reads SMNVEV.

RNA was extracted using the RNeasy kit, and about 0.45 to 1 microgram was reverse transcribed with random hexamers. The immunoSEQ multiplex PCR assay, covering 54 Vbeta and 13 Jbeta segments, was used to amplify TCR beta CDR3 regions. PCR amplification bias was corrected by using a synthetic template baseline for primer optimization and computational correction. The paper's processing steps were these. Only productive sequences were kept, with reads annotated to V, D and J genes according to IMGT and analyzed in immunoSEQ Analyzer. Clonality was calculated as one minus the Shannon entropy normalized by log2 of the number of productive unique sequences. For each patient and control, public and private clones were evaluated within the 100 most prevalent clones. A clone was defined as Susac-specific if it was absent from the healthy and MS cohorts, from 1052 published viral clones and from other ImmuneACCESS disease sequences. TCRdb reprocessing: public reads trimmed at Q25 with fastp, clones called with MiXCR, in-frame beta chains kept. Every entry covers one CDR3 protein and lists the most common genes and DNA from its rows. These V and J calls rely on TCRdb rather than the paper's analysis. The sample table lists around 300,000 distinct CDR3 sequences, roughly 85% of them with a count of one. Approximately 0.2% of the sample goes to the ten largest clones.

Results and caveats for the whole study, not just this receptor: The study acknowledged that relatively few individuals were included in the TCR sequencing and HLA analysis.

Concerning this clonotype itself: The specificity of this receptor is unknown. No much larger clone exists at a distance of one base, and base qualities are not known.

Sequenced: CD8+ T cells from PBMCs. The chain uses TRBV27 and TRBJ2-1; the central 7 bases match TRBD2. This clonotype originated in a human donor with multiple sclerosis. Here is the DNA: TGTGCCAGCAGTCCGGGACTACCTAGTGAGCAGTTCTTC. Protein translation: CASSPGLPSEQFF.